These T cell receptor beta chains were read from a single sample in a study of cytomegalovirus exposure and HLA in healthy donors. The table came from immunoSEQ multiplex PCR; TCRdb's copy has only in-frame clones and leaves some out. The table counts around 120,000 clones; around 4% lies in the top ten. The sequenced material came from PBMCs. The receptors originated from a man younger than 35 in good health and CMV-seronegative. Each CDR3 is given with its conserved first and last residue. The D gene is left open where the match is weak.

d_call	v_call	j_call	cdr3_aa	cdr3_nt
.	TRBV19	TRBJ1-1	CASSISMNTEAFF	TGTGCCAGTAGTATATCAATGAACACTGAAGCTTTCTTT
TRBD1	TRBV13	TRBJ1-1	CASSQTGTGGLNTEAFF	TGTGCCAGCAGCCAAACAGGGACAGGGGGCCTGAACACTGAAGCTTTCTTT
TRBD1	TRBV6-5	TRBJ1-2	CASSYSARGDGYTF	TGTGCCAGCAGTTACTCAGCCAGGGGGGATGGCTACACCTTC
TRBD1	TRBV18	TRBJ2-2	CASSPPGQGIGELFF	TGTGCCAGCTCACCACCGGGACAGGGCATCGGGGAGCTGTTTTTT
.	TRBV6-6	TRBJ1-1	CATAVQGGTEAFF	TGTGCCACCGCGGTACAGGGTGGCACTGAAGCTTTCTTT
TRBD2	TRBV2	TRBJ2-7	CASSVGAGGGYEQYF	TGTGCCAGCAGTGTAGGTGCGGGAGGTGGGTACGAGCAGTACTTC
TRBD1	TRBV19	TRBJ1-1	CASSPVLTGGAEAFF	TGTGCCAGTAGCCCAGTTCTTACAGGGGGGGCTGAAGCTTTCTTT
.	TRBV6-1	TRBJ1-4	CASREQGSRNEKLLF	TGTGCCAGCCGAGAGCAGGGAAGTCGGAATGAAAAACTGCTTTTT
.	TRBV19	TRBJ1-5	CASSISLGRDSNQPQHF	TGTGCCAGTAGTATTAGCCTAGGCAGAGATAGCAATCAGCCCCAGCATTTT
.	TRBV13	TRBJ2-3	CASSPEGGETDTQYF	TGTGCCAGCAGCCCTGAGGGGGGGGAAACAGATACGCAGTATTTT
TRBD2	TRBV2	TRBJ2-2	CARGLAGGLGTGELFF	TGTGCCAGGGGACTAGCGGGGGGGCTGGGCACCGGGGAGCTGTTTTTT
.	TRBV5-4	TRBJ2-1	CASSLGGPLLSSYNEQFF	TGTGCCAGCAGCCTGGGGGGGCCCTTACTCTCCTCCTACAATGAGCAGTTCTTC
TRBD1	TRBV19	TRBJ1-1	CASSFGNRGINTEAFF	TGTGCCAGTAGTTTCGGCAACAGGGGAATTAACACTGAAGCTTTCTTT
.	TRBV7-6	TRBJ1-3	CASSWTFSGNTIYF	TGTGCCAGCAGCTGGACTTTCTCTGGAAACACCATATATTTT
TRBD2	TRBV7-8	TRBJ2-3	CASSIRGAGGPSGTDTQYF	TGTGCCAGCAGCATTAGAGGGGCGGGGGGGCCTTCAGGCACAGATACGCAGTATTTT
.	TRBV5-6	TRBJ2-5	CASSLNRAGLVTQYF	TGTGCCAGCAGCTTGAACAGGGCGGGCCTGGTGACCCAGTACTTC
TRBD1	TRBV30	TRBJ2-7	CAWSSRGRPYEQYF	TGTGCCTGGAGTAGCAGGGGGCGTCCCTACGAGCAGTACTTC
TRBD2	TRBV10-2	TRBJ2-1	CASSESLIAGGPRNEQFF	TGCGCCAGCAGTGAGTCGCTCATAGCGGGAGGGCCCCGCAATGAGCAGTTCTTC
TRBD1	TRBV6-5	TRBJ2-5	CASSFDRGRFKETQYF	TGTGCCAGCAGTTTTGACAGGGGGAGATTTAAGGAGACCCAGTACTTC
.	TRBV7-2	TRBJ2-7	CASSPPERDRWNYEQYF	TGTGCCAGCAGCCCCCCTGAGCGGGACAGGTGGAACTACGAGCAGTACTTC
.	TRBV2	TRBJ2-7	CASTKGDLGYEQYF	TGTGCCAGCACGAAGGGAGACTTAGGCTACGAGCAGTACTTC
.	TRBV4-1	TRBJ2-3	CASSHPSGSMADTQYF	TGCGCCAGCAGCCATCCCTCGGGGTCCATGGCAGATACGCAGTATTTT
.	TRBV4-1	TRBJ2-7	CASSQGRLSYEQCF	TGCGCCAGCAGCCAGGGCAGGTTATCCTACGAGCAGTGCTTC
TRBD1	TRBV18	TRBJ2-1	CASSPSKTGGMEQFF	TGTGCCAGCTCACCCAGCAAGACAGGGGGCATGGAGCAGTTCTTC